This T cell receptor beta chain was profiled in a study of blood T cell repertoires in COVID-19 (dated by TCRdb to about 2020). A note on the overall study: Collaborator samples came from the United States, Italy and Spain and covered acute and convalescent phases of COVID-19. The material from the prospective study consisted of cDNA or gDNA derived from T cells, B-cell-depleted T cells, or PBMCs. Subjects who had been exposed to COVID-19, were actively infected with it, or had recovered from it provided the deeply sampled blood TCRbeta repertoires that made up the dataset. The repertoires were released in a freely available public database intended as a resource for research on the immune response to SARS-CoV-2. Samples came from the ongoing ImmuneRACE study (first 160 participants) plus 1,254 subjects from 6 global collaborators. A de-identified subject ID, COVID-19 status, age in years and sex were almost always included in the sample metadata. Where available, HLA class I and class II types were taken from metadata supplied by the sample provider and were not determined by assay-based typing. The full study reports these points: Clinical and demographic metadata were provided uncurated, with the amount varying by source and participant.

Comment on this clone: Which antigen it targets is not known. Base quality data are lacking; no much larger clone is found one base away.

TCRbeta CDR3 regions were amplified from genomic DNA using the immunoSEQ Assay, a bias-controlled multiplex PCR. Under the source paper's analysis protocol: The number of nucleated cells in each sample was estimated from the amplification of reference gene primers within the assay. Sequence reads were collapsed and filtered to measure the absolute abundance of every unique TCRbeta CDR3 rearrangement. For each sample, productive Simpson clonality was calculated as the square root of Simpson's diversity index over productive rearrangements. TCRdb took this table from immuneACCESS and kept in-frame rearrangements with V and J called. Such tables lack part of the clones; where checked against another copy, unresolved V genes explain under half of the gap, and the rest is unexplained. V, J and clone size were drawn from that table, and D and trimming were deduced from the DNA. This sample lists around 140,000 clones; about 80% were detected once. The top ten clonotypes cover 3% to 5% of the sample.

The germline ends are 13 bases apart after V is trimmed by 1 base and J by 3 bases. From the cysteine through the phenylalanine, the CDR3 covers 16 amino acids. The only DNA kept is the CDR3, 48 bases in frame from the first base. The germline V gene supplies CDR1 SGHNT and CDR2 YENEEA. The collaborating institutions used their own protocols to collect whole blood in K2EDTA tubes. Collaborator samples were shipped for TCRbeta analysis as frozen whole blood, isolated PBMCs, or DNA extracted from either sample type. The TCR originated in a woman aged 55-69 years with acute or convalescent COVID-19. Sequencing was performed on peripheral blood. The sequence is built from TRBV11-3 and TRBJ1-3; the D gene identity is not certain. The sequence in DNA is TGTGCCAGCAGCTTAGGACGGACTGGTTTTGGAAACACCATATATTTT. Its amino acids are CASSLGRTGFGNTIYF.